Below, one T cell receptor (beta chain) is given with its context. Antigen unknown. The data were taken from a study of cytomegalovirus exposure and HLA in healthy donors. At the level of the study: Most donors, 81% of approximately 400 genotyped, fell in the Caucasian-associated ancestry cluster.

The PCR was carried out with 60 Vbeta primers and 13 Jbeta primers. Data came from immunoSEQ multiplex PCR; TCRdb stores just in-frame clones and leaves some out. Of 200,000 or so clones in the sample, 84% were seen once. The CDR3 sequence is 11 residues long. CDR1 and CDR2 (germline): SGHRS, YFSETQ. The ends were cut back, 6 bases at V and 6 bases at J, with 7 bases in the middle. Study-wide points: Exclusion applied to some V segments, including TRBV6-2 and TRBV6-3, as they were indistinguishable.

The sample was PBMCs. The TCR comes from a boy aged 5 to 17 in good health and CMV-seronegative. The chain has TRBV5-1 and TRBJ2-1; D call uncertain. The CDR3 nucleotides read TGCGCCAGCACCTCTACCAATGAGCAGTTCTTC. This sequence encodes CASTSTNEQFF.